The rows below give T cell receptor beta chains drawn from one sample of a study of identical twins. Using its own MiXCR run on the 5' RACE reads, TCRdb lists one record per CDR3 protein. The sample lists some 500,000 distinct CDR3 sequences, roughly 21% occurring once. These sequences were also reported in another study, on T cells expressing NK-cell markers.

The specimen was CD4+ T cells sorted from blood. The receptors were sampled from a woman between 18 and 29 years old in good health. Both conserved end residues are part of each CDR3. Fields, in order: D gene, clone size, J gene, V gene, CDR3 protein, CDR3 DNA. A D gene is named only where the DNA matches it firmly. Only part of the rows carry a size: once, few, many, or a class if the clone is expanded.

>-|-|TRBJ2-4|TRBV6-5
CASSYSPGAAKNIQYF
TGTGCCAGCAGTTACTCACCGGGGGCGGCCAAAAACATTCAGTACTTC
>-|many|TRBJ1-2|TRBV10-3
CAISPGSNYGYTF
TGTGCCATCAGCCCGGGTTCTAACTATGGCTACACCTTC
>-|-|TRBJ2-6|TRBV7-8
CASTPWEHRHSGANVLTF
TGTGCCAGCACCCCCTGGGAGCACCGGCACTCTGGGGCCAACGTCCTGACTTTC
>TRBD1|few|TRBJ2-5|TRBV20-1
CSARTQGEETQYF
TGCAGTGCTAGAACACAGGGGGAGGAGACCCAGTACTTC
>TRBD2|-|TRBJ2-5|TRBV20-1
CSASAGAGETQYF
TGCAGTGCTAGCGCGGGAGCGGGGGAGACCCAGTACTTC
>TRBD2|few|TRBJ2-1|TRBV7-7
CASSFRAGVYNEQFF
TGTGCCAGCAGCTTCCGCGCGGGGGTCTACAATGAGCAGTTCTTC
>TRBD2|-|TRBJ2-3|TRBV7-6
CASSLGASGRAEDTQYF
TGTGCCAGCAGCCTGGGGGCTAGCGGGAGGGCCGAAGATACGCAGTATTTT
>-|few|TRBJ1-1|TRBV2
CASSVRRANTEAFF
TGTGCCAGCAGTGTCCGCAGGGCGAACACTGAAGCTTTCTTT
>-|-|TRBJ2-7|TRBV13
CASSKLPLGAGYEQYF
TGTGCCAGCAGCAAATTACCGCTGGGGGCAGGCTACGAGCAGTACTTC
>-|few|TRBJ2-2|TRBV20-1
CSASTNTGELFF
TGCAGTGCTAGCACGAACACCGGGGAGCTGTTTTTT